This record covers a single T cell receptor beta chain. It lacks a known antigen. The input lacks base qualities; no much larger clone sits a single base away. These data are taken from a study of blood T cell repertoires in COVID-19 (TCRdb year 2020). At the level of the whole study: The collaborator samples originated in the United States, Italy and Spain and spanned the acute and convalescent phases of COVID-19. Sample metadata almost always included a de-identified subject ID, COVID-19 status, age in years and sex. The repertoires were released in a freely available public database meant as a resource for research on the immune response to SARS-CoV-2. Samples came from the ongoing ImmuneRACE study (first 160 participants) plus 1,254 subjects from 6 global collaborators. Where available, HLA class I and class II types were taken from metadata supplied by the sample provider and were not determined by assay-based typing. The prospective study material was composed of cDNA or gDNA derived from T cells, B-cell-depleted T cells, or PBMCs. Subjects who had been exposed to COVID-19, were actively infected with it, or had recovered from it provided the deeply sampled blood TCRbeta repertoires that made up the dataset. Results and caveats for the whole study, not just this receptor: Clinical and demographic metadata were provided uncurated, with the amount varying by source and participant.

Relative to germline, V is missing 8 bases and J is missing 4 bases, with 8 bases of the junction outside any gene match. The CDR3 goes from the cysteine to the phenylalanine over 14 residues. Just the 42-base CDR3 DNA is kept, in frame starting at base 1. The germline V gene (reference sequence) yields GTSNPN for CDR1 and SVGIG for CDR2. TCRbeta CDR3 regions were amplified from genomic DNA by means of the immunoSEQ Assay, a bias-controlled multiplex PCR. Under the source paper's analysis protocol: The number of nucleated cells in each sample was estimated by amplification of reference gene primers within the assay. To quantify the absolute abundance of each unique TCRbeta CDR3 rearrangement, sequence reads were collapsed and filtered. For each sample, productive Simpson clonality was calculated by taking the square root of Simpson's diversity index across productive rearrangements. The immuneACCESS repertoire file appears here via TCRdb, limited to in-frame rearrangements. These files lack a portion of the clones; in checked studies, under half of the deficit traces to unresolved V genes, and the cause of the others is not known. V, J and clone size were drawn from that table, and D and trimming were deduced from the DNA. In all, the sample holds over 250,000 clones, and 88% of those were seen once. The ten largest clones take up less than 3% of the sample.

In the prospective study, participants were roughly 18 to 95 years old, resided in under 30 geographic areas of the United States, and were enrolled through a virtual design. Cohort assignment in the prospective study relied on participant-reported clinical history from a screening survey and a study questionnaire. For ImmuneRACE Cohort 3, a participant was defined as recovered based on two consecutive negative NP/OP PCR tests, clearance by a healthcare professional, or resolution of symptoms. In the prospective study, whole blood, serum and a nasopharyngeal or oropharyngeal swab were collected from each participant by mobile phlebotomists. Prospective study participants could optionally give additional blood draws and questionnaires over an approximately two-month period. Before DNA extraction, prospective study blood samples were shipped either frozen or at room temperature.

The rearranged chain carries TRBV30 and TRBJ2-2; the central 9 bases match TRBD1. Input material: PBMCs or T cells enriched from blood (not recorded which). This TCR was sampled from a woman aged 45-59 years who had recovered from COVID-19. The nucleotides are TGTGCCGGGGACAGGGAAAGTGGCACCGGGGAGCTGTTTTTT. Translated, it reads CAGDRESGTGELFF. Supplemented by the reference TRBV30 and TRBJ2-2 proteins around the CDR3, the complete variable domain is SQTIHQWPATLVQPVGSPLSLECTVEGTSNPNLYWYRQAAGRGLQLLFYSVGIGQISSEVPQNLSASRPQDRQFILSSKKLLLSDSGFYLCAGDRESGTGELFFGEGSRLTVL.